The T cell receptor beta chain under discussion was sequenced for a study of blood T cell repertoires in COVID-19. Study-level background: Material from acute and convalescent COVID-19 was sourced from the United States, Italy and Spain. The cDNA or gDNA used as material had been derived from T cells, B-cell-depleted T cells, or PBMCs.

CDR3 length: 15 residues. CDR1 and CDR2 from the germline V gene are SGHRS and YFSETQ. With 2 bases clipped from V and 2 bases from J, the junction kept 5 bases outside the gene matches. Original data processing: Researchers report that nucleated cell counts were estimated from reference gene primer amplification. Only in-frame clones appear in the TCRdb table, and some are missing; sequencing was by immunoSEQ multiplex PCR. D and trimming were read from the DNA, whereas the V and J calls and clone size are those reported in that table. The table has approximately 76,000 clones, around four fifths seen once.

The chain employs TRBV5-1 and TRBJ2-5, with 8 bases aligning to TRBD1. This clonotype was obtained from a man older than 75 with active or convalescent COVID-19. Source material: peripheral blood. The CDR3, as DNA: TGCGCCAGCAGCTTCATTGACAGGGGACAAGAGACCCAGTACTTC. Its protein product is CASSFIDRGQETQYF. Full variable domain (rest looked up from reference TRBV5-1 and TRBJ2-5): KAGVTQTPRYLIKTRGQQVTLSCSPISGHRSVSWYQQTPGQGLQFLFEYFSETQRNKGNFPGRFSGRQFSNSRSEMNVSTLELGDSALYLCASSFIDRGQETQYFGPGTRLLVL.